Listed below are T cell receptor beta chains from one sample, sequenced in a study of response to subunit inactivated influenza vaccine. In TCRdb, the RT-PCR reads were re-called with MiXCR into one record per CDR3 protein. The sample consists of roughly 760,000 distinct CDR3 sequences, roughly 20% of them appearing once. The specimen was PBMCs from blood, collected 5 days after vaccination. The receptor source for this set is a man in his forties or fifties who received an inactivated influenza vaccine. Both conserved end residues are part of each CDR3. Each record gives: clone size, J gene, V gene, D gene, CDR3 protein, CDR3 DNA. A D gene is named only where the DNA matches it firmly. Only part of the rows carry a size: once, few, many, or a class if the clone is expanded.

few | TRBJ1-4 | TRBV27 | TRBD1 | CASSHRGREKLFF | TGTGCCAGCAGCCACAGGGGTCGTGAAAAACTGTTTTTT
. | TRBJ1-2 | TRBV20-1 | . | CSASDSNYGYTF | TGCAGTGCTAGTGACTCAAACTATGGCTACACCTTC
few | TRBJ2-1 | TRBV12-5 | . | CASGLGGNEQFF | TGTGCTAGTGGCCTAGGGGGGAATGAGCAGTTCTTC
few | TRBJ1-1 | TRBV12-3/TRBV12-4 | . | CASSPRRGKNTEAFF | TGTGCCAGCAGTCCTCGGCGTGGCAAAAACACTGAAGCTTTCTTT
few | TRBJ2-7 | TRBV15 | TRBD1 | CATSSPFESVREGASSYEQYF | TGTGCCACCAGCAGCCCCTTTGAGTCTGTTCGAGAGGGGGCAAGTTCCTACGAGCAGTACTTC
few | TRBJ2-2 | TRBV5-1 | TRBD1 | CASSLTGGHTGELFF | TGCGCCAGCAGCTTGACAGGGGGCCACACCGGGGAGCTGTTTTTT
. | TRBJ2-5 | TRBV6-2/TRBV6-3 | . | CASTPPGGAETQYF | TGTGCCAGCACCCCGCCTGGGGGGGCCGAGACCCAGTACTTC
few | TRBJ2-7 | TRBV29-1 | TRBD2 | CSVVAGGPYEQYF | TGCAGCGTCGTAGCGGGGGGGCCCTACGAGCAGTACTTC
. | TRBJ2-2 | TRBV11-2 | . | CASSLDVSYTGELFF | TGTGCCAGCAGCTTAGATGTCTCTTACACCGGGGAGCTGTTTTTT
few | TRBJ1-2 | TRBV20-1 | TRBD1 | CSASDRGAAYGYTF | TGCAGTGCTAGCGACAGGGGAGCAGCCTATGGCTACACCTTC
many | TRBJ2-7 | TRBV29-1 | . | CSVGFGETYEQYF | TGCAGCGTTGGGTTCGGGGAAACCTACGAGCAGTACTTC
many | TRBJ1-1 | TRBV2 | . | CAGGNMNTEAFF | TGTGCCGGGGGAAACATGAACACTGAAGCTTTCTTT
. | TRBJ2-7 | TRBV10-3 | TRBD2 | CAISETGGSYEQYF | TGTGCCATCAGTGAGACCGGGGGGTCCTACGAGCAGTACTTC
. | TRBJ1-2 | TRBV11-2 | . | CASSLTGDRYGYTF | TGTGCCAGCAGCTTGACGGGGGACCGCTATGGCTACACCTTC
. | TRBJ2-1 | TRBV12-3/TRBV12-4 | . | CASSLERYSQQFF | TGTGCCAGCAGTTTAGAGCGGTACTCTCAGCAGTTCTTC
. | TRBJ2-1 | TRBV7-2 | . | CASSSGPPHEQFF | TGTGCCAGCAGCTCGGGCCCACCGCATGAGCAGTTCTTC